This T cell receptor (beta chain) appears in the sequencing data of a study of blood T cell repertoires in COVID-19. In the study overall: COVID-19 samples, acute and convalescent, were from the United States, Italy and Spain. PBMCs, B-cell-depleted T cells, or T cells were the source of the cDNA or gDNA that made up the material.

This table comes from immunoSEQ multiplex PCR, and its TCRdb copy is limited to in-frame clones, with some not included. The table has roughly 190,000 clones, 88% seen once. CDR3 length: 14 residues. The germline CDR1 and CDR2 sequences are SGHTA and FQGNSA. With 5 bases clipped from V and 8 bases from J, the junction kept 7 bases outside the gene matches. This clone was seen a few times. This receptor was identified in a human donor in a cohort sampled during active COVID-19. The chain employs TRBV7-2 and TRBJ1-4; the match to TRBD1 covers 8 bases. Sequencing was carried out using peripheral blood. CDR3 sequence reads: CASSPGGLSEKLFF. The CDR3 DNA is TGTGCCAGCAGCCCAGGGGGCTTGAGCGAAAAACTGTTTTTT.